The rows below give T cell receptor beta chains drawn from one sample of a study of response to subunit inactivated influenza vaccine. MiXCR, applied by TCRdb to the RT-PCR reads, yields one record per CDR3 protein. Here the sample spans hundreds of thousands of distinct CDR3 sequences, 6% to 9% being singletons. The sequencing here drew on PBMCs from blood, taken around 2 years after vaccination. The receptor set was obtained from a man between 45 and 75 years old who received an inactivated influenza vaccine. CDR3s leave out the opening cysteine and the closing phenylalanine or tryptophan. The order of the fields is clone size, J gene, V gene, CDR3 protein. Clone size is shown for a subset of rows, as once, few, many or a class of expanded clone.

>NA|TRBJ2-1|TRBV7-8
ASSLNTGRYNEQF
>NA|TRBJ2-7|TRBV5-8
ASSLATSGGFSYEQY
>NA|TRBJ2-3|TRBV10-3
AISELDTDTQY
>NA|TRBJ1-2|TRBV11-2
ASSLALRGSLHYGYT
>many|TRBJ2-2|TRBV12-3/TRBV12-4
ASSSHKGNGELF
>NA|TRBJ2-6|TRBV6-1
ASQNRAGANVLT
>NA|TRBJ2-6|TRBV12-3/TRBV12-4
ASSLGGVAGANVLT
>NA|TRBJ2-3|TRBV27
ASSLRTVVLSTDTQY
>many|TRBJ2-3|TRBV7-8
ASSPAGSTDTQY
>many|TRBJ1-1|TRBV5-1
ASSYQDSQGTEAF
>few|TRBJ1-5|TRBV12-3/TRBV12-4
ASRETGLGEQPQH
>few|TRBJ1-1|TRBV5-1
ASSVDRGTEAF
>NA|TRBJ2-3|TRBV9
ASSKTGTSGMGTDTQY
>many|TRBJ2-3|TRBV4-1
ASSPLASGAADTQY
>NA|TRBJ1-5|TRBV21-1
ASSKKDQPQH
>NA|TRBJ2-1|TRBV28
ASSSSGRRDEQF
>NA|TRBJ1-4|TRBV12-3/TRBV12-4
ASSLGQGILF
>NA|TRBJ2-2|TRBV4-1
ASSQVGQPTGELF
>many|TRBJ2-5|TRBV12-3/TRBV12-4
ASSGKTWYQETQY
>few|TRBJ1-6|TRBV20-1
SARKPGLADNSPLH
>NA|TRBJ2-3|TRBV10-3
AISEFGGGGPDTQY
>NA|TRBJ1-4|TRBV24-1
ATSDPVTGERSEKLF